This T cell receptor (beta chain) was identified during a study of blood T cell repertoires in COVID-19. TCRdb keeps only in-frame clones here, not all; method: immunoSEQ multiplex PCR. This table has about 90,000 clones, around 88% appearing once. This sequence originates from a man between 60 and 75 years old with acute or convalescent COVID-19. Material: peripheral blood.

CDR3 sequence: CASSGGPYYEQYF. The CDR3 DNA reads as TGTGCCAGCTCTGGAGGGCCATATTACGAGCAGTACTTC. The J gene is TRBJ2-7, the V gene TRBV3-1 (or the pseudogene TRBV3-2), with D maybe TRBD2 (6 bases). Trimming cost V 8 bases and J 4 bases, with 15 bases left between them. The V gene's germline CDR1 is LGHDT and CDR2 YNNKEL (reference sequence). The CDR3 sequence is 13 residues long.